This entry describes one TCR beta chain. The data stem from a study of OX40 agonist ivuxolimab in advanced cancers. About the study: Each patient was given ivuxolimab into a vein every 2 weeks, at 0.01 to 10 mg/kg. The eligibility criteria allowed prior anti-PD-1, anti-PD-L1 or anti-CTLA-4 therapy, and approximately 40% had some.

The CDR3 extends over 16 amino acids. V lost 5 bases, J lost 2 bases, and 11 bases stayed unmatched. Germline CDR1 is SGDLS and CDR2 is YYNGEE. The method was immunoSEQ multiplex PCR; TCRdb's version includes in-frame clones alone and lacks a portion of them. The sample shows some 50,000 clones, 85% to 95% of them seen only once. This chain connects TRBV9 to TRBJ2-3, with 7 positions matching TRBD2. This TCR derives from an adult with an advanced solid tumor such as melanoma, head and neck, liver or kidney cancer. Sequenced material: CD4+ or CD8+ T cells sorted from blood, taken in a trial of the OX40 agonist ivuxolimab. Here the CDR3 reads CASSEAGAGPTDTQYF. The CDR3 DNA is TGTGCCAGCAGTGAGGCGGGAGCGGGACCCACAGATACGCAGTATTTT.